These T cell receptor beta chains were read from a single sample in a study of cytomegalovirus exposure and HLA in healthy donors. Method: immunoSEQ multiplex PCR; TCRdb's copy keeps in-frame clones and lacks some. The repertoire holds 95,000 to 150,000 clones, approximately 73% seen once, with around 4.8% in the top ten. The specimen sequenced was PBMCs. These receptors were taken from a man in his sixties in good health and CMV-seropositive. Each CDR3 is given with its conserved first and last residue. The D gene is left open where the match is weak. Size is omitted from some rows. Given values are once, few, many or a class for expanded clones.

clone_size d_call cdr3_length j_call v_call cdr3_nt cdr3_aa
NA NA 16 TRBJ1-3 TRBV19 TGTGCCAGTAGGCCCGGCGGGGGCAGGTATGGAAACACCATATATTTT CASRPGGGRYGNTIYF
NA NA 12 TRBJ2-5 TRBV6-1 TGTGCCAGCTCGAGGGCCCAAGAGACCCAGTACTTC CASSRAQETQYF
NA NA 14 TRBJ1-1 TRBV6-1 TGTGCCAGCAGTGTACCAGAGGCGGGCACTGAAGCTTTCTTT CASSVPEAGTEAFF
NA NA 15 TRBJ1-6 TRBV30 TGTGCCGTCTCCCCCATCGGGGGGAATAATTCACCCCTCCACTTT CAVSPIGGNNSPLHF
NA NA 14 TRBJ2-1 TRBV7-3 TGTGCCAGCAGCCCTAATACAGGGGACTATGAGCAGTTCTTC CASSPNTGDYEQFF
NA NA 14 TRBJ1-2 TRBV18 TGTGCCAGCTCACCAGGACAGCAAAACTATGGCTACACCTTC CASSPGQQNYGYTF
few NA 16 TRBJ1-5 TRBV19 TGTGCCAGTAGTATTGGAGGGACCCCCGGTCGTCAGCCCCAGCATTTT CASSIGGTPGRQPQHF
NA NA 11 TRBJ2-5 TRBV6-6 TGTGCCAGCACAGGTTTCGAGACCCAGTACTTC CASTGFETQYF
NA TRBD2 15 TRBJ2-3 TRBV11-3 TGTGCCAGCAGCTTAGATGGGACTAGCGGGGATACGCAGTATTTT CASSLDGTSGDTQYF
NA TRBD2 15 TRBJ2-1 TRBV29-1 TGCAGCGCCCCCTACCGGGGGGGGGCCTCGAATGAGCAGTTCTTC CSAPYRGGASNEQFF
NA TRBD1 15 TRBJ1-4 TRBV4-2 TGTGCCAGCAGCCAAGCATTGGGACAGAATGAAAAACTGTTTTTT CASSQALGQNEKLFF
few TRBD1 15 TRBJ1-3 TRBV30 TGTGCCTGGGCACTTACAGGGGGATACGGAAACACCATATATTTT CAWALTGGYGNTIYF
NA NA 14 TRBJ2-6 TRBV7-2 TGTGCCAGCAGCCCTCGGGGAGGGGCCAACGTCCTGACTTTC CASSPRGGANVLTF
NA NA 13 TRBJ2-1 TRBV11-3 TGTGCCAGCAGCCTAGACCGGGGGAATGAGCAGTTCTTC CASSLDRGNEQFF
NA NA 14 TRBJ1-2 TRBV23-1 TGCGCCAGCATTGGGGACATAGCTAACTATGGCTACACCTTC CASIGDIANYGYTF
few NA 17 TRBJ1-5 TRBV28 TGTGCCAGCAGTTTCGGGACAACAAGAGGCTATAATCAGCCCCAGCATTTT CASSFGTTRGYNQPQHF
NA NA 11 TRBJ2-1 TRBV2 TGTGCCAGCAGTCTCCACAATGAGCAGTTCTTC CASSLHNEQFF
NA TRBD1 15 TRBJ2-5 TRBV7-9 TGTGCCAGCAGCAAGAATGGACAGGCTCAAGAGACCCAGTACTTC CASSKNGQAQETQYF
NA TRBD1 14 TRBJ1-6 TRBV30 TGTGCCTGGAGTCAACAGGGGTATAATTCACCCCTCCACTTT CAWSQQGYNSPLHF
NA TRBD1 14 TRBJ2-7 TRBV30 TGTGCCTGGAGTGGGGACAGGGGTCCCTACGAGCAGTACTTC CAWSGDRGPYEQYF
NA TRBD1 17 TRBJ1-4 TRBV11-2 TGTGCCAGCAGCCGGACCGGGACAGGGGGCGCGCATGAAAAACTGTTTTTT CASSRTGTGGAHEKLFF
NA NA 16 TRBJ1-2 TRBV19 TGTGCCAGTAGTATTACGTGGGACACTAAAAACTATGGCTACACCTTC CASSITWDTKNYGYTF
NA TRBD2 16 TRBJ2-3 TRBV6-1 TGTGCCAGCAGTGAAGCTTGGGCGGGGGGGTCAGATACGCAGTATTTT CASSEAWAGGSDTQYF
NA NA 15 TRBJ2-5 TRBV14 TGTGCCGGCAGCTTCCGGATGAGGAATGGAGAGACCCAGTACTTC CAGSFRMRNGETQYF
once TRBD2 13 TRBJ2-2 TRBV19 TGTGCCAGTACCTTGGGGGGGACCGGGGAGCTGTTTTTT CASTLGGTGELFF
NA NA 12 TRBJ1-6 TRBV7-2 TGTGCCAGCAGCTCCCCCGCCGGACCCCTCCACTTT CASSSPAGPLHF
NA TRBD1 14 TRBJ1-1 TRBV4-1 TGCGCCAGCAGCCACAGACAGGGTAACACTGAAGCTTTCTTT CASSHRQGNTEAFF
NA NA 14 TRBJ1-3 TRBV4-2 TGTGCCAGCAGCCAAGAGGTTCGAGGGTACACCATATATTTT CASSQEVRGYTIYF
once TRBD1 14 TRBJ2-2 TRBV10-2 TGCGCCATTTCCGGGACAGGGAACACCGGGGAGCTGTTTTTT CAISGTGNTGELFF
NA NA 14 TRBJ1-2 TRBV28 TGTGCCAGCAGAGCCCAAAACAGGGTCTATGGCTACACCTTC CASRAQNRVYGYTF
NA TRBD2 15 TRBJ2-3 TRBV5-4 TGTGCCAGCAGACCCGGGGGGGTTTACACAGATACGCAGTATTTT CASRPGGVYTDTQYF
once TRBD1 14 TRBJ2-5 TRBV6-1 TGTGCCAGCAGTGCTACAGGGGCGCGGGAGACCCAGTACTTC CASSATGARETQYF
NA NA 12 TRBJ1-5 TRBV2 TGTGCCAGCAGCCTCCCCAGGGGCACCCAGCATTTT CASSLPRGTQHF
few NA 12 TRBJ1-2 TRBV15 TGTGCCAAAAGACACAGGGATCGAGGCTACACCTTC CAKRHRDRGYTF
NA NA 13 TRBJ2-5 TRBV10-1 TGCGCCAGCAATAGGCGGGGCCCAGAGACCCAGTACTTC CASNRRGPETQYF
few NA 13 TRBJ1-1 TRBV19 TGTGCCAGTAGTCTTCATCCGGTCACTGAAGCTTTCTTT CASSLHPVTEAFF
NA NA 15 TRBJ2-7 TRBV18 TGTGCCAGCTCAACCGAATCTCAGGGTACCTACGAGCAGTACTTC CASSTESQGTYEQYF
NA NA 16 TRBJ2-3 TRBV29-1 TGCAGCTCGACACCGTCTTTAGGGGCGAGAACAGATACGCAGTATTTT CSSTPSLGARTDTQYF
NA NA 12 TRBJ2-7 TRBV29-1 TGCAGCGTTGCCCCAACTAGCTACGAGCAGTACTTC CSVAPTSYEQYF
NA TRBD2 16 TRBJ2-3 TRBV14 TGTGCCAGCAGCCAAGCGCGGGGGGGGAACACAGATACGCAGTATTTT CASSQARGGNTDTQYF
NA NA 13 TRBJ2-7 TRBV11-3 TGTGCCAGCAGCCCCCAGGGGATGGACGAGCAGTACTTC CASSPQGMDEQYF
NA NA 14 TRBJ2-3 TRBV10-3 TGTGCCATCAGGACAGGACGGGGCGAAGATACGCAGTATTTT CAIRTGRGEDTQYF
few TRBD1 15 TRBJ1-1 TRBV2 TGTGCCAGCAGTCAACAGGGGGCGCGGGGCACTGAAGCTTTCTTT CASSQQGARGTEAFF
NA TRBD1 14 TRBJ1-2 TRBV10-3 TGTGCCATCAGCCGACAGGGTGCTAACTATGGCTACACCTTC CAISRQGANYGYTF
once NA 13 TRBJ1-2 TRBV18 TGTGCCAGCTCACCAGACAGATGGGGTGGCTACACCTTC CASSPDRWGGYTF
once NA 13 TRBJ1-2 TRBV5-4 TGTGCCAGCAGCATCCCCTCGGGTGATGGCTACACCTTC CASSIPSGDGYTF
NA NA 15 TRBJ1-2 TRBV9 TGTGCCAGCAGCCCCAGACAGCTCTCTAACTATGGCTACACCTTC CASSPRQLSNYGYTF
NA NA 16 TRBJ1-6 TRBV5-3 TGTGCCAGAAGCCTGGAGGCGGCGTTTTATAATTCACCCCTCCACTTT CARSLEAAFYNSPLHF
NA TRBD1 16 TRBJ1-2 TRBV9 TGTGCCAGCAGCGTAGTTGGAGGGGGCTTGGCGGGTGGCTACACCTTC CASSVVGGGLAGGYTF
NA NA 14 TRBJ2-7 TRBV9 TGTGCCAGCACCGCAGACGGGGGACCCTACGAGCAGTACTTC CASTADGGPYEQYF
NA NA 13 TRBJ2-7 TRBV11-2 TGTGCCAGCAGCTTATATCAGGGATCCGAGCAGTACTTC CASSLYQGSEQYF
NA NA 13 TRBJ1-1 TRBV10-2 TGCGCCAGCACTCCCTCTGCGGGGGCTGAAGCTTTCTTT CASTPSAGAEAFF